These 12 T cell receptor beta chains came from one sample sequenced in a study of blood T cell repertoires in COVID-19. TCRdb's copy holds only in-frame clones and misses some; the assay was immunoSEQ multiplex PCR. Of more than 80,000 clones in the sample, 86% were seen once. The sequencing input was peripheral blood. These receptors all come from a man between 50 and 59 years old with active COVID-19.

This clone was seen only once. V is TRBV3-1 (or the pseudogene TRBV3-2) and J is TRBJ2-1; 8 bases agree with TRBD2. The CDR3 covers 15 residues. Germline CDR1 LGHDT, CDR2 YNNKEL (reference sequence). The V gene end was trimmed by 4 bases and the J gene end by 5 bases; junction bases not matched to a gene: 7. The CDR3 region has the DNA TGTGCCAGCAGCCGCCGTAGCGGGGAGCACAATGAGCAGTTCTTC. Its protein is CASSRRSGEHNEQFF.

This chain links TRBV7-2 with TRBJ1-1; D unclear. Trimming removed 2 bases at V and 5 bases at J, with 15 bases between. CDR1 is SGHTA, CDR2 FQGNSA, per germline. The CDR3 is 15 residues long. The CDR3 sequence: CASSLSGEGWTEAFF. The CDR3 DNA is TGTGCCAGCAGCTTAAGCGGTGAGGGATGGACTGAAGCTTTCTTT.

The chain joins TRBV3-1 (or the pseudogene TRBV3-2) to TRBJ2-5, with 8 bases fitting TRBD2. The CDR3 runs to 18 residues. The germline V gene encodes CDR1 LGHDT and CDR2 YNNKEL (reference sequence). V was clipped by 4 bases and J by 0 bases; unmatched bases: 13. The DNA for the CDR3 is TGTGCCAGCAGCCCCGTCTGGCGGGGGGTCTATTACCAAGAGACCCAGTACTTC. Residues: CASSPVWRGVYYQETQYF.

The chain recombines TRBV9 with TRBJ2-2; no clear D. The CDR3 is made up of 13 amino acids. Germline assignment: CDR1 SGDLS and CDR2 YYNGEE. The ends were cut back, 3 bases at V and 8 bases at J, with 11 bases in the middle. CDR3: CASSAILGGELFF. CDR3 DNA: TGTGCCAGCAGCGCGATACTCGGGGGGGAGCTGTTTTTT.

This chain joins TRBV4-1 and TRBJ1-4, with D tentatively TRBD1 (5 bases). Germline V lookup: CDR1 MGHRA, CDR2 YSYEKL. The germline V and J ends were trimmed by 0 bases and 3 bases, with 14 bases remaining between them. The CDR3 consists of 17 residues. Here the CDR3 DNA reads TGCGCCAGCAGCCAAGATCCCGGGGGATGGGCTAATGAAAAACTGTTTTTT. It codes for CASSQDPGGWANEKLFF.

The V call is TRBV5-6, the J call TRBJ2-7; 11 nucleotides agree with TRBD2. Germline-derived CDR1 and CDR2 are SGHDT and YYEEEE. This CDR3 comprises 16 residues. The J segment lost 6 bases and the V segment lost 0 bases, leaving 8 bases of the junction unmatched. The CDR3 DNA sequence: TGTGCCAGCAGCTTGGTTAGACTAGCGGGAAGAACCGAGCAGTACTTC. As protein: CASSLVRLAGRTEQYF.

The chain links TRBV9 to TRBJ2-2, with 7 nucleotides matching TRBD1. CDR1 is SGDLS and CDR2 is YYNGEE in the germline V gene. Trimming at V came to 0 bases and at J to 3 bases, leaving 11 bases not matched to a gene. CDR3 length equals 18 residues. CDR3 sequence reads: CASSVELPEGADTGELFF. The CDR3 nucleotides read TGTGCCAGCAGCGTAGAACTCCCTGAGGGGGCCGACACCGGGGAGCTGTTTTTT.

V is TRBV27 and J is TRBJ1-2; a weak D match, TRBD1 (5 bases). Trimming took off 5 bases at V and 8 bases at J, with 18 bases between the two ends. The CDR3 totals 14 residues. Per germline, CDR1 MNHEY and CDR2 SMNVEV (reference sequence). CDR3 region: CASSLDRAFGGYTF. CDR3 DNA sequence: TGTGCCAGCAGTCTCGACAGAGCGTTCGGGGGCTACACCTTC.

This chain joins TRBV3-1 (or the pseudogene TRBV3-2) and TRBJ1-2, with a possible D match to TRBD1 (5 bases). In germline, CDR1 is LGHDT, CDR2 YNNKEL (reference sequence). The CDR3 extends over 15 amino acids. V gave up 2 bases and J gave up 4 bases, with 14 bases separating them. The DNA for the CDR3 is TGTGCCAGCAGCCAAATTCAGGGCACAACCTATGGCTACACCTTC. Its translation: CASSQIQGTTYGYTF.

The rearrangement links TRBV28 to TRBJ1-2; D unresolved. V lost 4 bases and J lost 4, with 7 bases in between. Germline V gene data show CDR1 as MDHEN and CDR2 as SYDVKM. This CDR3 has 12 amino acids. This CDR3 reads CASSWATYGYTF. CDR3 DNA: TGTGCCAGCAGTTGGGCTACCTATGGCTACACCTTC.

The rearrangement joins TRBV10-3 to TRBJ2-5; no definite D call. This CDR3 spans 11 amino acids. The V and J ends lost 4 bases and 5 bases respectively, with 5 bases between them. Germline V lookup: CDR1 ENHRY, CDR2 SYGVKD. In DNA, the CDR3 is TGTGCCATCAGTGTTAGTGAGACCCAGTACTTC. Its protein product is CAISVSETQYF.

This chain connects TRBV9 to TRBJ1-1; no firm D call. The CDR3 contains 14 residues. The germline V and J ends were trimmed by 3 bases and 6 bases, with 15 bases remaining between them. CDR1 and CDR2 from the germline V gene are SGDLS and YYNGEE. DNA for the CDR3: TGTGCCAGCAGCGAGGAGGGCTGGAGCGCTGAAGCTTTCTTT. Translation: CASSEEGWSAEAFF. Full variable domain (remainder filled in from reference TRBV9 and TRBJ1-1): DSGVTQTPKHLITATGQRVTLRCSPRSGDLSVYWYQQSLDQGLQFLIQYYNGEERAKGNILERFSAQQFPDLHSELNLSSLELGDSALYFCASSEEGWSAEAFFGQGTRLTVV.